This passage covers 13 T cell receptor beta chains from one sample sequenced in a study of STAT5B mutations in CD4+ large granular lymphocyte leukemia. The assay was immunoSEQ multiplex PCR, and TCRdb's table has in-frame clones only and misses some. Here the sample spans roughly 24,000 clones, 72% being singletons. Sequences were obtained from CD4+ T cells from blood buffy coats. The source is a human donor in good health.

V is TRBV27 and J is TRBJ2-7; possible D gene TRBD2, 6 bases. The CDR3 runs to 15 residues. V was cut by 3 bases and J by 2 bases, with 14 bases left in between. Germline-derived CDR1 and CDR2 are MNHEY and SMNVEV (reference sequence). CDR3: CASSFEGGPPYEQYF. In DNA, the CDR3 is TGTGCCAGCAGTTTTGAGGGAGGCCCCCCCTACGAGCAGTACTTC.

CDR3 nucleotides: TGTGCCAGCAGCCACGACAGGGGGACCTACGAGCAGTACTTC. Amino acid sequence: CASSHDRGTYEQYF. The V call is TRBV7-2, the J call TRBJ2-7; 9 nucleotides align to TRBD1. The CDR3 is made up of 14 amino acids. Per germline, CDR1 SGHTA and CDR2 FQGNSA. The J segment lost 2 bases and the V segment lost 5 bases, leaving 4 bases of the junction unmatched.

This sequence joins TRBV19 and TRBJ1-6, with D maybe TRBD1 (6 bases). V was trimmed by 5 bases and J by 4 bases, leaving 15 bases between them. This CDR3 contains 16 residues. Looked up from germline, CDR1 is LNHDA and CDR2 is SQIVND (reference sequence). The CDR3 bases are TGTGCCAGTAGTCCACAGACAGGAATTTATAATTCACCCCTCCACTTT. Protein sequence: CASSPQTGIYNSPLHF. Together with reference TRBV19 and TRBJ1-6, the CDR3 gives the full variable domain: DGGITQSPKYLFRKEGQNVTLSCEQNLNHDAMYWYRQDPGQGLRLIYYSQIVNDFQKGDIAEGYSVSREKKESFPLTVTSAQKNPTAFYLCASSPQTGIYNSPLHFGNGTRLTVT.

The J gene is TRBJ1-4, the V gene TRBV5-4; 9 nucleotides line up with TRBD1. This CDR3 has 15 amino acids. Germline assignment: CDR1 SGHNT and CDR2 YYREEE (reference sequence). Trimming at V came to 4 bases and at J to 8 bases, leaving 9 bases not matched to a gene. This CDR3 is CASSAPGTGHEKLFF. DNA of the CDR3: TGTGCCAGCAGCGCACCCGGGACAGGGCACGAAAAACTGTTTTTT. Full variable domain (remainder filled in from reference TRBV5-4 and TRBJ1-4): ETGVTQSPTHLIKTRGQQVTLRCSSQSGHNTVSWYQQALGQGPQFIFQYYREEENGRGNFPPRFSGLQFPNYSSELNVNALELDDSALYLCASSAPGTGHEKLFFGSGTQLSVL.

The V call is TRBV19, the J call TRBJ1-2, with D perhaps TRBD1 (5 bases). Trimming left V 4 bases short and J 5 bases short, with 8 bases between. Per the germline V gene, CDR1 is LNHDA and CDR2 is SQIVND (reference sequence). The CDR3 totals 12 residues. The CDR3 region is CASSTSGYGYTF. The CDR3 DNA reads as TGTGCCAGTAGTACCTCAGGGTATGGCTACACCTTC. The full variable domain, in which reference TRBV19 and TRBJ1-2 provide the parts outside the CDR3, is DGGITQSPKYLFRKEGQNVTLSCEQNLNHDAMYWYRQDPGQGLRLIYYSQIVNDFQKGDIAEGYSVSREKKESFPLTVTSAQKNPTAFYLCASSTSGYGYTFGSGTRLTVV.

This rearrangement joins TRBV6-1 to TRBJ2-7, with D perhaps matching TRBD2 (5 bases). The CDR3 consists of 15 residues. V was trimmed by 3 bases and J by 4 bases, leaving 16 bases between them. Germline V gives CDR1 MNHNS, CDR2 SASEGT. The CDR3 sequence is CASSDVGLAVYEQYF. Here the CDR3 DNA reads TGTGCCAGCAGTGACGTAGGTCTAGCTGTGTACGAGCAGTACTTC.

This clone came up a few times. The genes are TRBV19 and TRBJ1-2, with TRBD1 as a possible D gene (5 bases). The V gene's germline CDR1 is LNHDA and CDR2 SQIVND (reference sequence). The V end was cut by 3 bases, the J end by 7 bases, with 12 bases between. This CDR3 is built from 13 residues. The CDR3 region has the DNA TGTGCCAGTAGTATGGTTACAGGAAGTGGCTACACCTTC. Translation gives CASSMVTGSGYTF.

The J gene is TRBJ2-3, the V gene TRBV5-4; D is undetermined. Trimming removed 4 bases at V and 3 bases at J, with 6 bases between. From germline, CDR1 is SGHNT and CDR2 YYREEE (reference sequence). The CDR3 runs 12 residues. The CDR3 region has the DNA TGTGCCAGCAGCCTGGATACAGATACGCAGTATTTT. Protein sequence: CASSLDTDTQYF. Variable domain in full (rest from reference TRBV5-4 and TRBJ2-3): ETGVTQSPTHLIKTRGQQVTLRCSSQSGHNTVSWYQQALGQGPQFIFQYYREEENGRGNFPPRFSGLQFPNYSSELNVNALELDDSALYLCASSLDTDTQYFGPGTRLTVL.

Turning to this clone: A read error may account for a junction end that differs from germline. CDR3 nucleotides: TGTGCTAGCAGCTTAGGGGACAGGGCGTACAATGAGCAGTTCTTC. This encodes CASSLGDRAYNEQFF. This chain links TRBV7-7 with TRBJ2-1; 9 positions agree with TRBD1. The CDR3 consists of 15 residues. The germline V gene encodes CDR1 SSHAT and CDR2 FNYEAQ (reference sequence). Full variable domain (remainder filled in from reference TRBV7-7 and TRBJ2-1): GAGVSQSPRYKVTKRGQDVTLRCDPISSHATLYWYQQALGQGPEFLTYFNYEAQPDKSGLPSDRFSAERPEGSISTLTIQRTEQRDSAMYRCASSLGDRAYNEQFFGPGTRLTVL.

DNA for the CDR3: TGTGCCAGTAGCCCCTCCGGGCTAGCGGGCAATGAGCAGTTCTTC. Amino acids: CASSPSGLAGNEQFF. This chain joins TRBV19 and TRBJ2-1; 8 positions match TRBD2. Trimming removed 6 bases from V and 6 bases from J; junction bases left unmatched: 10. This CDR3 comprises 15 residues. CDR1 is LNHDA, CDR2 SQIVND, per germline (reference sequence).

This clone occurred a few times. The chain's CDR3 is CASSLARGGTEAFF. CDR3 in DNA: TGCGCCAGCAGCTTGGCCCGGGGCGGGACTGAAGCTTTCTTT. The chain recombines TRBV5-1 with TRBJ1-1, with D maybe TRBD1 (5 bases). This CDR3 spans 14 amino acids. Trimming removed 0 bases from V and 5 bases from J, with 11 bases in between. The germline V gene has CDR1 SGHRS and CDR2 YFSETQ.

The J gene is TRBJ2-7, the V gene TRBV4-3, with D unresolved. From germline, CDR1 is LGHNA and CDR2 YSLEER. V was cut by 0 bases and J by 6 bases, with 15 bases left in between. This CDR3 contains 15 residues. The CDR3: CASSQDGSVPGEQYF. CDR3 bases: TGCGCCAGCAGCCAAGATGGTTCGGTCCCGGGCGAGCAGTACTTC.

The chain carries TRBV7-8 and TRBJ2-7; possibly TRBD1 for D (6 bases). The length of the CDR3 is 14 residues. Germline-derived CDR1 and CDR2 are SGHVS and FQNEAQ. V was trimmed by 5 bases and J by 0 bases, leaving 11 bases between them. The CDR3 DNA reads as TGTGCCAGCAGCCGACAGGAGACCTCCTACGAGCAGTACTTC. Its translation: CASSRQETSYEQYF.